This paragraph reports one T cell receptor beta chain. Its target is unknown. The data are from a study of vaccination effects on CD4 cells after COVID-19. The CDR3 spans 13 residues. Germline V gene lookup returns CDR1 GTSNPN and CDR2 SVGIG (reference sequence). The germline V and J ends were trimmed by 0 bases and 6 bases, with 8 bases remaining between them. Regarding the study as a whole: Late in the post-vaccination period, infection-induced and vaccine-induced clones underwent marked clonal contraction.

The assay was immunoSEQ multiplex PCR, and TCRdb's table has in-frame clones only and misses some. Found here are 50,000 to 60,000 clones, around 68% of them singletons; the top ten hold about 17%. After expansion with viral peptide pools in the ViraFEST assay, antigen-specific CD4+ T cells were sequenced. After around nine days in culture, the CD4+ T cells were isolated. In the vaccine recipients, nucleocapsid antibodies were negative and there was no prior SARS-CoV-2 infection. V is TRBV30 and J is TRBJ2-2, with D perhaps being TRBD1 or TRBD2 (6 bases each). The sequencing used CD4+ T cells from PBMCs cultured with SARS-CoV-2 spike peptides, collected before COVID-19 vaccination. This receptor was obtained from a human donor who received a COVID-19 vaccine. This CDR3 reads CAWSVRGPGELFF. For the CDR3, the DNA is TGTGCCTGGAGTGTACGGGGGCCCGGGGAGCTGTTTTTT.